This T cell receptor (beta chain) was sequenced during a study of T cells after posttransplantation cyclophosphamide. Profiling relied on immunoSEQ multiplex PCR, and the TCRdb table lists in-frame clones only, not all of them. This table has some 20,000 clones, less than 99% appearing once. The naive gate required viable CD3+CD4+ or CD3+CD8+ cells with CCR7+CD45RA+CD45RO-CD95-CD27+CD28+ phenotype. The sample comprised naive CD4+ T cells sorted from PBMCs. The sequence came from a man between 40 and 49 years old in good health, CMV-negative, and a related stem cell transplant donor.

The CDR3 DNA reads as TGTGCCATCAGTGAGGGGCGGGGAGGCAATGAGCAGTTCTTC. Translating it yields CAISEGRGGNEQFF. The chain joins TRBV10-3 to TRBJ2-1; tentative D call: TRBD2 (6 bases). V was trimmed by 2 bases and J by 6 bases, leaving 11 bases between them. This CDR3 comprises 14 residues. The germline CDR1 and CDR2 sequences are ENHRY and SYGVKD.